This T cell receptor beta chain was sequenced for a study of blood T cell repertoires in COVID-19. Only in-frame clones appear in the TCRdb table, and some are missing; sequencing was by immunoSEQ multiplex PCR. The table has tens of thousands of clones, roughly 81% seen once; the top ten hold 9.2%. The CDR3 totals 15 residues. Trimming stripped 2 bases from V and 0 bases from J, with 12 bases between. Germline V gene lookup returns CDR1 SQVTM and CDR2 ANQGSEA. The sample consisted of peripheral blood. The receptor's source is a human donor in a cohort sampled during active COVID-19. The rearrangement joins TRBV29-1 to TRBJ2-3; D remains unclear. The DNA for the CDR3 is TGCAGCGTTGAAAGTGGCAGGTCGAGCACAGATACGCAGTATTTT. Protein product: CSVESGRSSTDTQYF.